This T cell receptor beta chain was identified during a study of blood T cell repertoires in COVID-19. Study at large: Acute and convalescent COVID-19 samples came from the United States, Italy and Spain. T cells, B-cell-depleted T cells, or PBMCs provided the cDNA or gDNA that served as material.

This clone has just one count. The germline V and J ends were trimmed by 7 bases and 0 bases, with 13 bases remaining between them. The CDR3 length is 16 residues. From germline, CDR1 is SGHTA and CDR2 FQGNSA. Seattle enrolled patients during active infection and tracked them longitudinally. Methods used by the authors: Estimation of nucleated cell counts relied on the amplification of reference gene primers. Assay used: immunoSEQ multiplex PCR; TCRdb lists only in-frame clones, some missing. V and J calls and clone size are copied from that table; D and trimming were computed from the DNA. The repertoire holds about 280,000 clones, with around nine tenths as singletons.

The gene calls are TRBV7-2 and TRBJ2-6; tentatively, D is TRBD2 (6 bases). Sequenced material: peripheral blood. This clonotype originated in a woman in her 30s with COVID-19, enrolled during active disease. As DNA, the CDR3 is TGTGCCAGCAATCCCGGGACTCACTCTGGGGCCAACGTCCTGACTTTC. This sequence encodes CASNPGTHSGANVLTF.